The entry below describes one TCR beta chain. The germline V gene encodes CDR1 SGHTA and CDR2 FQGNSA. CDR3 length: 16 residues. The record originates from a study of monozygotic twins with inflammatory bowel disease. TCRdb derives one entry per CDR3 protein from the 5' RACE reads, leaving out DNA. Reported are some 450,000 distinct CDR3 sequences; the ten largest clones contain roughly 2.3%. The sequenced sample was blood. The TCR was taken from a human donor with ulcerative colitis or Crohn's disease, or a healthy co-twin of an affected twin (not recorded which). V is TRBV7-2 and J is TRBJ2-3. CDR3 region: CASSLRRRGGTDTQYF.